This T cell receptor (beta chain) was identified in a study of metastatic and nonmetastatic thyroid tumors. Across the whole study: Samples came from malignant and benign thyroid patients, and repertoires were compared across blood and tumor or nodule tissue. Broader study findings: As reported, TCR beta diversity in blood and tumor was significantly higher in malignant thyroid tumors than in benign nodules.

In the original processing: The authors used CDR3 differences across clinicopathological groups to build a distant-metastasis classifier for papillary thyroid cancer. From the PCR reads, TCRdb re-called clones with MiXCR. What appears here as the V and J calls and clone size reflects TCRdb's work, not the paper's. In the table there are tens of thousands of clones, around 20% of which are singletons. The germline CDR1 and CDR2 sequences are SGHRS and YFSETQ. Trimming removed 3 bases from V and 0 bases from J, with 10 bases in between. This CDR3 has 15 residues. About this clone itself: Its target is not known.

Before thyroid surgery, none of the patients had received any treatment. The chain joins TRBV5-1 to TRBJ1-3; possible D gene TRBD1, 5 bases. The clonotype was recovered from a male donor with papillary thyroid cancer or a benign thyroid nodule (not recorded which). Some clones in this sample may be carry-over from other donors' samples. The specimen sequenced was blood. The CDR3 protein is CASSSDGGSGNTIYF. The CDR3 region has the DNA TGCGCCAGCAGCTCCGATGGGGGCTCTGGAAACACCATATATTTT.